This TCR beta chain emerged from a study of regulatory T cells. The CDR3 contains 15 residues. J lost 4 bases, V lost 1 base, and 7 bases had no gene match. CDR1 and CDR2 from the germline V gene are MNHNS and SASEGT. As regards this clone: What it binds is not known.

The study's findings and limits: Patient CD8+ T cells trended toward lower Shannon entropy than controls.

Primers: 52 TRBV forward and 13 TRBJ reverse. The data were produced by immunoSEQ multiplex PCR, yet TCRdb's version contains in-frame clones alone and is incomplete. The sample has just over 20,000 clones, under 95% seen once; the top ten hold roughly 4%. The sequence was collected from a child aged 2-15 years with CD3G deficiency. The chain recombines TRBV6-1 with TRBJ2-7; TRBD2 matches at 7 bases. Sequenced sample: CD8+ T cells sorted from blood. CDR3 loop: CASSEVSGLGYEQYF. CDR3 nucleotides: TGTGCCAGCAGTGAAGTCAGTGGACTAGGATACGAGCAGTACTTC.